Sequencing of this T cell receptor beta chain was carried out in a study of blood T cells in healthy people across ages (dated by TCRdb to the mid-2010s). For the study in its entirety: In model experiments, template switching captured roughly one uniquely barcoded TCR beta cDNA molecule for every two T cells. The study measured age-related changes in TCR beta repertoire diversity using deep sequencing normalized with unique cDNA molecular identifiers. The donors were split into four age groups: young (average 16 years), middle-aged (more than 35), aged (roughly 65) and long-lived (under 90). Donors of different ages were randomly distributed across sequencing lanes to avoid experimental bias. The study analyzed two additional independent replicas of 1 million unique cDNA reads from the same blood draw for two donors, one aged 18 to 29 and one aged 80 or older. What the work shows at the level of the full study, not this receptor alone: Because the CMV infection status of the donors was unknown, age-related changes in expanded clonotypes may potentially have been confounded. As age increased, observed TCR beta diversity per million T cells dropped in a roughly linear way, and a significant reduction was already evident by age 40. Total diversity estimates from one million sequenced T cells were considered lower bounds and underestimates. Compared with the aged group, more naive CD4+ T cells, fewer expanded clones and increased TCR diversity were shown by the long-lived group, suggesting age selection. Since profiling was done on bulk unsorted PBMCs, naive and antigen-experienced compartments could not be conclusively compared. There was a strong correlation between observed TCR beta diversity and the percentage of naive T cells measured by flow cytometry.

About this clonotype: Its antigen has not been determined. No quality values exist for individual bases; no much larger clone is one base distant.

The method behind the library was 5' RACE. Sequencing was carried out with an Illumina HiSeq 2500. The second PCR ran for roughly 7 to 11 cycles and used a J-beta primer mix along with a sample-barcoded 5' primer. A template-switch 5' adaptor carrying 12 random nucleotides introduced a unique molecular identifier onto each TCR beta cDNA molecule. Each sample yielded at least 2.5 million CDR3-containing paired-end reads. First-strand cDNA was synthesized from all RNA with the Mint cDNA synthesis kit, primed by a TRBC-specific oligonucleotide. Following uracil-DNA glycosylase treatment, a first 18-cycle PCR with universal primers M1SS and BC2_uni_R was performed on all cDNA. The study's own analysis went as follows. For normalization, 1 million high-quality reads were randomly selected from each sample, with every read carrying a distinct molecular identifier. Reads with shared molecular identifiers were discarded instead of being binned into consensus sequences. MiTCR, set to a Q25 quality threshold and the strictest error-elimination algorithm, was used for CDR3 identification, clonotype clustering and error correction. A nonparametric unseen species model with Euler transformation was used to estimate lower-bound total TCR beta diversity. TCRdb applied fastp at Q25 and MiXCR to the public reads, then kept only in-frame beta chains. CDR3 protein duplicates are merged, each entry listing the most common genes and DNA. These V and J calls rely on TCRdb rather than the paper's analysis. This sample lists approximately 1.5 million distinct CDR3 sequences; under 55% were detected once. Jointly, the top ten make up under 5% of the sample.

For this chain, trimming is 6 bases at the V end and 4 bases at the J end, and the number of junction bases without a gene match is 7. The CDR3 runs 14 residues from the cysteine to the phenylalanine. The kept DNA is CDR3 alone, 42 bases in frame from the first base. Donors were a few dozen systemically healthy Caucasian individuals from Russia aged about 6 to 100 years. Each donor gave ten milliliters of peripheral blood, collected into EDTA-treated Vacutainer tubes. Ficoll-Paque density-gradient centrifugation was used to isolate PBMCs, with at least 6 million per sample. Trizol reagent was used to extract total RNA from PBMCs, with at least 6 micrograms per sample. For every donor, flow cytometry on a PBMC aliquot measured the percentage of naive CD45RAhigh/CD27high T cells.

What was sequenced was blood. The TCR originated in a woman aged 18-35 years in good health. Recombination joined TRBV12-3 or TRBV12-4 with TRBJ2-3; 7 central nucleotides agree with TRBD2. The CDR3 has the sequence CASSPGLVPDTQYF. The bases read TGTGCCAGCAGCCCAGGACTAGTACCAGATACGCAGTATTTT.